These T cell receptor beta chains were read from a single sample in a study of blood T cell repertoires in COVID-19. The repertoire was sequenced with immunoSEQ multiplex PCR; TCRdb's copy has only in-frame clones and lacks some. The sample holds hundreds of thousands of clones; about 90% are singletons and the top ten take 1.9%. Sequencing was carried out using PBMCs or T cells enriched from blood (not recorded which). Every receptor here comes from a man between 40 and 49 years old in a cohort exposed to, infected with or recovered from COVID-19 (not recorded which). The CDR3 runs from the conserved cysteine through the conserved F or W. The order of the fields is J gene, V gene, CDR3 protein.

j_call: TRBJ1-1; v_call: TRBV5-1; cdr3_aa: CASRPTGGQNTEAFF
j_call: TRBJ1-6; v_call: TRBV3-1/TRBV3-2; cdr3_aa: CASSQPGQGGSPLHF
j_call: TRBJ2-3; v_call: TRBV5-1; cdr3_aa: CASRGDRGGLYF
j_call: TRBJ2-5; v_call: TRBV3-1/TRBV3-2; cdr3_aa: CASSQFQETQYF
j_call: TRBJ2-7; v_call: TRBV9; cdr3_aa: CASSKLAGTYEQYF
j_call: TRBJ2-1; v_call: TRBV27; cdr3_aa: CASWRDGLAGGNEQFF
j_call: TRBJ2-1; v_call: TRBV6-5; cdr3_aa: CASSSGHLQFF
j_call: TRBJ2-2; v_call: TRBV5-4; cdr3_aa: CASSLDPTGRNTGELFF
j_call: TRBJ1-5; v_call: TRBV12-2; cdr3_aa: CASRLACQTGVSQPQHF
j_call: TRBJ2-3; v_call: TRBV5-6; cdr3_aa: CASSRTSDSTDTQYF
j_call: TRBJ1-1; v_call: TRBV7-9; cdr3_aa: CASSLEQGAETEAFF
j_call: TRBJ1-2; v_call: TRBV27; cdr3_aa: CASSWTGGSIGYTF
j_call: TRBJ2-7; v_call: TRBV19; cdr3_aa: CASSITLAGVSEQYF
j_call: TRBJ2-7; v_call: TRBV15; cdr3_aa: CATSEGLTYEQYF
j_call: TRBJ2-5; v_call: TRBV5-6; cdr3_aa: CASSKGTSGPETQYF
j_call: TRBJ1-5; v_call: TRBV25-1; cdr3_aa: CASSESRTLNQPQHF
j_call: TRBJ2-3; v_call: TRBV30; cdr3_aa: CAWSGTSGRAVDTQYF
j_call: TRBJ2-1; v_call: TRBV19; cdr3_aa: CASSMTSGRLSNNEQFF
j_call: TRBJ1-3; v_call: TRBV11-1; cdr3_aa: CASSYGQNSGNTIYF
j_call: TRBJ1-2; v_call: TRBV10-1; cdr3_aa: CASSGGQGHGYTF
j_call: TRBJ1-6; v_call: TRBV14; cdr3_aa: CASSQGVGGSYNSPLHF
j_call: TRBJ2-1; v_call: TRBV5-1; cdr3_aa: CASSFSSSYNEQFF
j_call: TRBJ1-6; v_call: TRBV4-1; cdr3_aa: CASSQDSTGGYSYNSPLHF
j_call: TRBJ2-6; v_call: TRBV18; cdr3_aa: CASSPLTLNDRGFTGANVLTF
j_call: TRBJ2-5; v_call: TRBV15; cdr3_aa: CATGSAGGPETQYF
j_call: TRBJ2-1; v_call: TRBV6-5; cdr3_aa: CASSPQRETEQFF
j_call: TRBJ2-7; v_call: TRBV28; cdr3_aa: CASRGQGAHEQYF
j_call: TRBJ2-5; v_call: TRBV28; cdr3_aa: CASSRGPQETQYF
j_call: TRBJ2-3; v_call: TRBV9; cdr3_aa: CASSVGLAPVYTDTQYF
j_call: TRBJ2-2; v_call: TRBV2; cdr3_aa: CASRGQMNTGELFF
j_call: TRBJ2-7; v_call: TRBV5-4; cdr3_aa: CASSTNYEQYF
j_call: TRBJ1-1; v_call: TRBV20-1; cdr3_aa: CSARGNTEAFF
j_call: TRBJ2-1; v_call: TRBV11-3; cdr3_aa: CASSSTQRGNEQFF
j_call: TRBJ2-6; v_call: TRBV5-4; cdr3_aa: CASSRTGSGANVLTF
j_call: TRBJ2-2; v_call: TRBV5-1; cdr3_aa: CASSLREANTGELFF
j_call: TRBJ2-7; v_call: TRBV9; cdr3_aa: CASSVQGARTYEQYF
j_call: TRBJ1-4; v_call: TRBV7-5; cdr3_aa: CVRNQRGFGQMREKLFF
j_call: TRBJ2-6; v_call: TRBV9; cdr3_aa: CASSVGPALSSGANVLTF
j_call: TRBJ2-1; v_call: TRBV14; cdr3_aa: CASSPSRSTRQFF
j_call: TRBJ2-2; v_call: TRBV15; cdr3_aa: CATSSGGRDTGELFF
j_call: TRBJ2-5; v_call: TRBV15; cdr3_aa: CATSRDKQETQYF
j_call: TRBJ2-7; v_call: TRBV27; cdr3_aa: CASRNSGSNGEQYF
j_call: TRBJ2-7; v_call: TRBV5-4; cdr3_aa: CASSFQISYEQYF
j_call: TRBJ2-2; v_call: TRBV5-4; cdr3_aa: CASSLIAQVETGELFF
j_call: TRBJ1-1; v_call: TRBV19; cdr3_aa: CASSNTPSGNTEAFF
j_call: TRBJ2-2; v_call: TRBV11-2; cdr3_aa: CASSFGANTGELFF
j_call: TRBJ1-3; v_call: TRBV5-1; cdr3_aa: CASSYPGTGDGNTIYF
j_call: TRBJ2-1; v_call: TRBV24-1; cdr3_aa: CATSADQGTNGEQFF
j_call: TRBJ2-5; v_call: TRBV6-2/TRBV6-3; cdr3_aa: CASSPGLAGAQETQYF
j_call: TRBJ2-7; v_call: TRBV11-3; cdr3_aa: CASSLRQGTTYEQYF
j_call: TRBJ1-3; v_call: TRBV7-8; cdr3_aa: CASSSLGQSGNTIYF
j_call: TRBJ1-3; v_call: TRBV30; cdr3_aa: CAWSVNLISSGNTIYF